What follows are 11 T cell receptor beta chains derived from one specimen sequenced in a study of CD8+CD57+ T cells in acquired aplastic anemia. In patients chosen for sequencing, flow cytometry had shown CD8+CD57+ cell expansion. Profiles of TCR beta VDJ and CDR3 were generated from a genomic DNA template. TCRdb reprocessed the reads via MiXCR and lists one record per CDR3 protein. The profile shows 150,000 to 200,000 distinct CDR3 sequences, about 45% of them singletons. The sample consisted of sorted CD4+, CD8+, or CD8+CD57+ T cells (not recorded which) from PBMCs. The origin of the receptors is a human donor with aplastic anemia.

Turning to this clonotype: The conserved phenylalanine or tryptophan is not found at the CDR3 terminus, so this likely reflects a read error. CDR3 nucleotide sequence: TGTGCCCGTAGTATGGCCCAGGCTGGGTATGGCTACACCTCC. Protein product: CARSMAQAGYGYTS. The rearrangement uses TRBV19 and TRBJ1-2, with unresolved D. The germline V gene encodes CDR1 LNHDA and CDR2 SQIVND (reference sequence). The CDR3 length is 14 residues.

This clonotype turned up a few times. For the CDR3, the DNA is TGTGCCAGTAGTATCAGGGGGACTAGCGGGGAGATAGCCAAAAACATTCAGTACTTC. Amino acids: CASSIRGTSGEIAKNIQYF. V and J are TRBV19 and TRBJ2-4, with TRBD2 identical over 13 bases. The J segment lost 0 bases and the V segment lost 3 bases, leaving 8 bases of the junction unmatched. CDR3 length: 19 residues. Germline-derived CDR1 and CDR2 are LNHDA and SQIVND (reference sequence).

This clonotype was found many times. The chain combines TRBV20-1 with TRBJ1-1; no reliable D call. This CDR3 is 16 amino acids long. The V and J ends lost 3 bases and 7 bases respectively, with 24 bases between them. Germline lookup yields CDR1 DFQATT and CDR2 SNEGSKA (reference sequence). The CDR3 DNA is TGCAGTGCTAGCAAGCCAGGAACAAGACTGAACCTTGAAGCTTTCTTT. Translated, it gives CSASKPGTRLNLEAFF.

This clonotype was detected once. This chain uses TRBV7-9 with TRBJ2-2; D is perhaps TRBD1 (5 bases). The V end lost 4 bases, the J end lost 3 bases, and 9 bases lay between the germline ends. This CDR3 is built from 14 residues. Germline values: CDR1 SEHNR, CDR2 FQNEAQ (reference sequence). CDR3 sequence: CASSWQGYTGELFF. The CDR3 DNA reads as TGTGCCAGCAGCTGGCAGGGCTACACCGGGGAGCTGTTTTTT.

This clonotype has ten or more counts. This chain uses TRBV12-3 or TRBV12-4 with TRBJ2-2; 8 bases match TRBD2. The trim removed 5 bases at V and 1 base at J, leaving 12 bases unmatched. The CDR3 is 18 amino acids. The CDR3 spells CASSPLPLLAENTGELFF. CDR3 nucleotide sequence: TGTGCCAGCAGTCCGCTCCCCTTACTAGCGGAGAACACCGGGGAGCTGTTTTTT.

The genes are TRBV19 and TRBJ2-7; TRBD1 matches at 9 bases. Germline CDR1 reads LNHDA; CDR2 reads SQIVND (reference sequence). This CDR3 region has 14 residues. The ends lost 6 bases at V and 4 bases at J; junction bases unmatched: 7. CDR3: CASRDRDREYEQYF. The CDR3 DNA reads TGTGCCAGTAGGGACCGGGACAGGGAGTACGAGCAGTACTTC.

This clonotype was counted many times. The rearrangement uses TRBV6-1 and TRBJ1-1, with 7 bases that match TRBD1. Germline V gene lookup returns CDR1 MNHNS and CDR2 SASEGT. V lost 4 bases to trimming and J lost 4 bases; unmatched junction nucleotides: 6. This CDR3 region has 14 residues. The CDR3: CASSAEGGGTEAFF. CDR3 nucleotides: TGTGCCAGCAGTGCAGAAGGGGGCGGCACTGAAGCTTTCTTT.

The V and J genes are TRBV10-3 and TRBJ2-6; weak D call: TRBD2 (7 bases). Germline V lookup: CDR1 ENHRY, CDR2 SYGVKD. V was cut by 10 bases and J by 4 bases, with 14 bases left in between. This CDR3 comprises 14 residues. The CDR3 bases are TGTGCCACCATCGGGGGGACAGGGGCCAACGTCCTGACTTTC. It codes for CATIGGTGANVLTF.

The CDR3 loop reads CASRPRTGMNTEAFF. Written as DNA, the CDR3 is TGTGCCAGCAGACCGCGGACAGGGATGAACACTGAAGCTTTCTTT. The J gene is TRBJ1-1, the V gene TRBV2; TRBD1 matches at 8 bases. V trimming: 6 bases; J trimming: 0 bases; junction bases outside the gene matches: 6. This CDR3 is 15 amino acids long. In germline, CDR1 is SNHLY, CDR2 FYNNEI.

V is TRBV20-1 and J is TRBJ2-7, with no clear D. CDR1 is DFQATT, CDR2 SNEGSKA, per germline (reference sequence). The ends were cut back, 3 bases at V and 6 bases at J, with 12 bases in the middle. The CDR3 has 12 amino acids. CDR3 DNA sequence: TGCAGTGCTAGGTGGGCAGGTTTCGAGCAGTACTTC. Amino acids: CSARWAGFEQYF.

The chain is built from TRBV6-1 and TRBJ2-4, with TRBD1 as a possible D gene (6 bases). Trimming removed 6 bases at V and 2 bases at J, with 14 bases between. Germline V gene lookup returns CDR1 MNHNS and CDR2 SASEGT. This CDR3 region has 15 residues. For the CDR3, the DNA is TGTGCCAGCAGAAACAGGGTCGGATCCAAAAACATTCAGTACTTC. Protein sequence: CASRNRVGSKNIQYF.